The 17 T cell receptor beta chains reported below all come from one sample, sequenced in a study of T cell changes during pregnancy in multiple sclerosis. Profiling relied on immunoSEQ multiplex PCR, and the TCRdb table lists in-frame clones only, not all of them. The data contain roughly 64,000 clones, 96% of them singletons. This sample comprised CD8+ T cells from peripheral blood mononuclear cells, obtained after pregnancy. The source of these receptors is a female donor with multiple sclerosis, enrolled in a pregnancy study.

The chain carries TRBV28 and TRBJ2-7; 14 nucleotides agree with TRBD2. The CDR3 totals 16 residues. V was clipped by 4 bases and J by 3 bases; unmatched bases: 5. Germline CDR1 and CDR2: MDHEN and SYDVKM. The CDR3, as DNA: TGTGCCAGCAGTTCGGGACTAGCGGGAGAGGGCTACGAGCAGTACTTC. Protein product: CASSSGLAGEGYEQYF.

This clone was picked up one time. The V gene is TRBV5-6, the J gene TRBJ1-1; maybe TRBD1 (5 bases). V lost 5 bases to trimming and J lost 5 bases, with 31 bases between them. This CDR3 has 19 amino acids. Germline V gene lookup returns CDR1 SGHDT and CDR2 YYEEEE. This chain's CDR3 is CASSHSSSQGIWVETEAFF. The CDR3 bases are TGTGCCAGCAGTCATTCCTCATCCCAGGGAATCTGGGTTGAGACTGAAGCTTTCTTT.

The rearrangement uses TRBV4-1 and TRBJ2-3; 7 nucleotides align to TRBD1. The germline gives CDR1 MGHRA, CDR2 YSYEKL. Trimming at V came to 1 base and at J to 9 bases, leaving 4 bases not matched to a gene. The length of the CDR3 is 13 residues. The CDR3 sequence is CASSQVMDRTQYF. The CDR3 nucleotides read TGCGCCAGCAGCCAAGTTATGGACAGGACGCAGTATTTT.

CDR3 coding DNA: TGTGCCAGCAGCCAGTACCTTGGGCCCTACGAGCAGTACTTC. Its protein product is CASSQYLGPYEQYF. The rearrangement links TRBV14 to TRBJ2-7; D not certain. CDR1 is SGHDN, CDR2 FVKESK, per germline. The CDR3 runs to 14 residues. Trimming removed 3 bases at V and 2 bases at J, with 11 bases between.

For this clone: A read error may produce the germline difference seen at one junction end. The sample has other DNA sequences that encode this CDR3 too. The gene calls are TRBV29-1 and TRBJ1-2; TRBD1 is a possible D gene (6 bases). Germline V gene data show CDR1 as SQVTM and CDR2 as ANQGSEA. The CDR3 sequence is 13 residues long. CDR3 loop: CSVERDRSYGYTF. For the CDR3, the DNA is TGCAGTGTTGAACGCGACAGGAGCTATGGCTACACCTTC.

The rearrangement joins TRBV5-4 to TRBJ1-4, with 9 bases aligning to TRBD1. The CDR3 length is 14 residues. The V and J ends lost 0 bases and 8 bases, in that order; junction bases with no gene match: 2. CDR1 is SGHNT, CDR2 YYREEE, per germline (reference sequence). The CDR3 bases are TGTGCCAGCAGCTTGGGGACAGGGGACGAAAAACTGTTTTTT. The encoded protein is CASSLGTGDEKLFF.

The rearrangement joins TRBV6-5 to TRBJ2-1, with 9 bases matching TRBD1. The CDR3 consists of 13 residues. CDR1 is MNHEY, CDR2 SVGAGI, per germline. J was trimmed by 10 bases and V by 6 bases; bases with no gene match: 7. CDR3 sequence reads: CASSAGQGIEQFF. The CDR3 DNA reads TGTGCCAGCAGCGCAGGACAGGGGATCGAGCAGTTCTTC.

The CDR3 loop reads CASSIRGNTEAFF. The CDR3 nucleotides are TGTGCCAGTAGTATTCGGGGGAACACTGAAGCTTTCTTT. This rearrangement joins TRBV19 to TRBJ1-1; no definite D call. Trimming shortened V by 3 bases and J by 1 base, and 6 bases separated the two germline ends. CDR3 size: 13 residues. Germline CDR1 and CDR2: LNHDA and SQIVND (reference sequence).

The chain uses TRBV11-2 and TRBJ2-3; 7 bases map to TRBD1. CDR3 length equals 17 residues. Trimming cost V 1 base and J 6 bases; bases outside gene matches: 13. From germline, CDR1 is SGHAT and CDR2 FQNNGV. The DNA of the CDR3 is TGTGCCAGCAGCTTAGGAGGGGGCTGGCCGGACCTTGATACGCAGTATTTT. Encoded protein: CASSLGGGWPDLDTQYF.

The chain carries TRBV5-1 and TRBJ2-1; 15 bases are shared with TRBD2. Per the germline V gene, CDR1 is SGHRS and CDR2 is YFSETQ. The CDR3 contains 17 residues. J lost 1 base, V lost 3 bases, and 2 bases had no gene match. Here the CDR3 DNA reads TGCGCCAGCAGCTGGACTAGCGGGAGGGCTTCCTACAATGAGCAGTTCTTC. Translated, it gives CASSWTSGRASYNEQFF.

This clone appeared a single time. This chain links TRBV5-6 with TRBJ2-7; 10 bases agree with TRBD2. V was pared by 4 bases and J by 5 bases, with 6 bases of the junction left unmatched. The CDR3 loop spans 14 amino acids. CDR1 SGHDT and CDR2 YYEEEE come from the germline V gene. Here the CDR3 reads CASSRTSGRNEQYF. CDR3 DNA: TGTGCCAGCAGCCGGACTAGCGGTAGAAACGAGCAGTACTTC. The full variable domain, with the rest looked up from reference TRBV5-6 and TRBJ2-7, is DAGVTQSPTHLIKTRGQQVTLRCSPKSGHDTVSWYQQALGQGPQFIFQYYEEEERQRGNFPDRFSGHQFPNYSSELNVNALLLGDSALYLCASSRTSGRNEQYFGPGTRLTVT.

This clone was observed a handful of times. The chain is built from TRBV7-9 and TRBJ1-4, with D possibly matching TRBD1 (5 bases). Trimming left V 6 bases short and J 4 bases short, with 12 bases between. Per the germline V gene, CDR1 is SEHNR and CDR2 is FQNEAQ (reference sequence). The length of the CDR3 is 14 residues. CDR3 in amino acids: CASRNQGFNEKLFF. The CDR3 DNA reads TGTGCCAGCAGGAACCAGGGTTTTAATGAAAAACTGTTTTTT.

The rearrangement joins TRBV28 to TRBJ2-5; the match to TRBD2 covers 14 bases. Germline CDR1 MDHEN, CDR2 SYDVKM. V was clipped by 7 bases and J by 5 bases; unmatched bases: 15. The CDR3 is 18 amino acids. The CDR3 DNA follows: TGTGCCAGCAATTGGCCGGGACTAGCGGGAGTGGGGGTGGAGACCCAGTACTTC. Its protein is CASNWPGLAGVGVETQYF.

The chain uses TRBV4-1 and TRBJ1-2; D is perhaps TRBD1 (6 bases). CDR3 length: 15 residues. Per the germline V gene, CDR1 is MGHRA and CDR2 is YSYEKL. Between the trimmed V and J ends, which lost 1 base and 2 bases, there was a span of 11 bases. DNA of the CDR3: TGCGCCAGCAGCCAAGGGGACATAACCAACTATGGCTACACCTTC. The encoded protein is CASSQGDITNYGYTF.

The rearrangement joins TRBV9 to TRBJ2-5; 14 nucleotides agree with TRBD2. The germline V gene encodes CDR1 SGDLS and CDR2 YYNGEE. The V gene end was trimmed by 4 bases and the J gene end by 4 bases; junction bases not matched to a gene: 9. The CDR3 loop spans 17 amino acids. The CDR3 coding sequence is TGTGCCAGCAGCCCCCCGACTAGCGGGAGGGCCGGAGAGACCCAGTACTTC. This sequence encodes CASSPPTSGRAGETQYF.

The chain employs TRBV27 and TRBJ2-7, with 7 bases fitting TRBD1. Losses at the gene ends were 1 base for V and 3 bases for J; bases not matched to a gene: 6. This CDR3 has 15 amino acids. In germline, CDR1 is MNHEY, CDR2 SMNVEV (reference sequence). This CDR3 is CASSLYTGVIYEQYF. The CDR3 nucleotides are TGTGCCAGCAGTTTATATACAGGGGTTATCTACGAGCAGTACTTC.

The chain has TRBV29-1 and TRBJ1-1; D is possibly TRBD1 (5 bases). This CDR3 contains 12 residues. V gave up 7 bases and J gave up 1 base, with 10 bases separating them. Germline lookup yields CDR1 SQVTM and CDR2 ANQGSEA. The DNA for the CDR3 is TGCAGCGCAGCAACAGGGAACACTGAAGCTTTCTTT. Amino acid sequence: CSAATGNTEAFF. Full variable domain (rest looked up from reference TRBV29-1 and TRBJ1-1): SAVISQKPSRDICQRGTSLTIQCQVDSQVTMMFWYRQQPGQSLTLIATANQGSEATYESGFVIDKFPISRPNLTFSTLTVSNMSPEDSSIYLCSAATGNTEAFFGQGTRLTVV.